This TCR beta chain was captured by sequencing in a study of T-cell reconstitution after alpha-beta-depleted transplantation in children. Study-level results: By one year post-transplant, T-cell counts and diversity largely arose from T cells that were newly produced. About two months after transplant, alpha-beta T cells reportedly came from several hundred expanded graft clones.

This clonotype was found many times. Its antigen remains unidentified. It was with unique molecular identifiers that the TCRbeta library was prepared. TCRdb used MiXCR to reprocess the PCR reads, holding one entry per CDR3 protein. Among about 600,000 distinct CDR3 sequences listed, under 30% were seen once. The germline V gene encodes CDR1 SGHRS and CDR2 YFSETQ. Losses at the gene ends were 5 bases for V and 4 bases for J; bases not matched to a gene: 6. The CDR3 covers 16 residues. This clonotype originated in a boy under three years old who had a stem cell transplant for acute myeloid leukemia, so the T cells may come from the graft donor. This chain joins TRBV5-1 and TRBJ2-2, with 12 bases fitting TRBD2. Source: PBMCs, mostly from graft donor cells, taken 360 days after TCRalphabeta/CD19-depleted stem cell transplant. CDR3 bases: TGCGCCAGCAGGAGACTAGCGGGGGCGACCACCGGGGAGCTGTTTTTT. It yields the protein CASRRLAGATTGELFF.